What follows describes a single T cell receptor (beta chain). This record comes from a study of blood T cell repertoires in COVID-19. Across the whole study: Acute-phase and convalescent COVID-19 samples originated in the United States, Italy and Spain.

The germline CDR1 and CDR2 sequences are MNHEY and SVGAGI. J gave up 6 bases and V 0 bases, and 4 bases lay outside the gene matches. This CDR3 region has 15 residues. Original analysis: Reference gene primer amplification gave nucleated cell count estimates. Profiling relied on immunoSEQ multiplex PCR, and the TCRdb table lists in-frame clones only, not all of them. V, J and clone size derive from that table, while D and trimming were established from the DNA sequence. The table records around 260,000 clones, approximately 89% of them present only once. Sequenced input: peripheral blood. This chain joins TRBV6-5 and TRBJ2-2; TRBD2 agrees at 7 bases. The origin of this receptor is a man aged 40-49 years who had recovered from COVID-19. DNA of the CDR3: TGTGCCAGCAGTTACTCTCCAGCGGGGTCCGGGGAGCTGTTTTTT. Its translation: CASSYSPAGSGELFF.